These T cell receptor beta chains were read from a single sample in a study of blood T cell repertoires in COVID-19. Using immunoSEQ multiplex PCR, the repertoire was profiled, and TCRdb retains in-frame clones only, with some absent. The table shows about 170,000 clones, with approximately 86% occurring only once. The material sequenced was peripheral blood. These receptors all stem from a woman aged 80 or older with COVID-19, enrolled during active disease. Each CDR3 is given without its conserved first and last residue. The D gene is left open where the match is weak. Not all rows give a size; the values are once, few, many and, for expanded clones, a class.

v_gene	j_gene	len	abundance	d_gene	CDR3aa
TRBV7-8	TRBJ1-1	17	once	TRBD1	ASRQTPGTGIRANTEAF
TRBV19	TRBJ2-4	14	.	.	ASSFLPPTDKNIQY
TRBV12-3/TRBV12-4	TRBJ1-5	11	.	.	ASRLGALGPQH
TRBV7-8	TRBJ1-5	13	once	TRBD1	ASSSGTGGIQPQH
TRBV7-2	TRBJ2-7	13	once	.	ASSLGGRALGEQY
TRBV7-2	TRBJ2-7	10	.	.	ASSFVGREQY
TRBV5-8	TRBJ2-3	13	.	TRBD1	ASSLGQGSTDTQY
TRBV4-1	TRBJ1-5	13	.	.	ASSQDKSSGQPQH
TRBV5-1	TRBJ2-2	13	.	.	ASFQRGSGTGELF
TRBV11-3	TRBJ2-2	13	.	TRBD2	ASSQGTSGNGELF
TRBV19	TRBJ2-1	14	.	.	ASSIQAPSSYNEQF
TRBV28	TRBJ1-4	14	.	TRBD1	ASSPQGALANEKLF
TRBV11-2	TRBJ2-2	13	.	.	ASRAVLRDTGELF
TRBV5-8	TRBJ2-2	13	.	.	ASSLGYGGSGELF
TRBV12-3/TRBV12-4	TRBJ1-1	11	.	.	ASSLRVPPEAF
TRBV7-3	TRBJ2-1	13	.	TRBD2	ASSFSGSPYNEQF
TRBV4-3	TRBJ2-7	14	.	.	ASSQVREPGVYEQY
TRBV6-6	TRBJ2-3	14	few	.	ASSRTAGGGTDTQY
TRBV3-1/TRBV3-2	TRBJ2-7	14	.	.	ASSPLDIVSSYEQY
TRBV7-8	TRBJ1-3	14	.	.	ASSMRQVTSGNTIY
TRBV9	TRBJ1-5	11	.	.	ASSVGSAEPQH
TRBV9	TRBJ2-2	13	.	.	ASSVGGMATGELF
TRBV9	TRBJ2-3	13	.	TRBD2	ASSAGTSGTDTQY
TRBV10-3	TRBJ2-7	12	.	.	AIKFGLSSYEQY
TRBV9	TRBJ2-1	14	few	TRBD2	ASSVALWAGDNEQF
TRBV3-1/TRBV3-2	TRBJ2-3	15	.	TRBD2	ASSQAVPSGSTDTQY
TRBV11-3	TRBJ2-7	10	.	TRBD1	ASSDRGNEQY
TRBV28	TRBJ2-1	14	.	TRBD2	ASSFRLAGVRNEQF
TRBV19	TRBJ2-7	13	.	TRBD2	ATSIGGTRTYEQY
TRBV28	TRBJ1-2	14	.	TRBD1	ASSPGQTGGYVGYT
TRBV19	TRBJ1-4	14	.	TRBD1	ASSIGRQGVGEKLF
TRBV11-2	TRBJ1-1	10	.	.	ASSLDLAEAF
TRBV11-2	TRBJ2-5	11	.	.	ASSLSRQETQY
TRBV11-2	TRBJ2-7	13	.	.	ASRPPYGAEYEQY
TRBV13	TRBJ2-7	12	.	.	ASSLSAGPYEQY
TRBV27	TRBJ2-3	11	.	.	ASSLRRGDTQY
TRBV19	TRBJ1-5	12	.	.	ASSSPKKDQPQH
TRBV20-1	TRBJ2-3	15	.	TRBD2	SASRLAGGTSTDTQY
TRBV5-1	TRBJ2-3	11	.	TRBD1	ASSLGRQGAQY
TRBV28	TRBJ1-1	11	.	.	ASSPPGNTEAF
TRBV4-2	TRBJ1-2	15	.	.	ASSQDEVAERNYGYT
TRBV19	TRBJ1-1	13	.	.	ASNPGSRPNTEAF
TRBV3-1/TRBV3-2	TRBJ1-4	14	.	TRBD1	ASSGTDVATNEKLF
TRBV19	TRBJ1-1	12	.	TRBD1	ASKEQGRNTEAF
TRBV19	TRBJ2-3	13	.	TRBD2	ASSVTGLVTDTQY
TRBV13	TRBJ2-7	13	.	TRBD2	ASSFGGRPLYEQY
TRBV6-4	TRBJ1-2	13	.	TRBD1	ASSPGTGSIYGYT
TRBV14	TRBJ1-5	11	.	.	ASSTHGNQPQH
TRBV24-1	TRBJ2-3	13	.	TRBD2	ATGLAGEGTDTQY
TRBV5-8	TRBJ1-2	11	.	.	ASIAMTDGGYT
TRBV5-5	TRBJ2-6	13	.	TRBD1	ASSLQGVGANVLT
TRBV7-9	TRBJ2-2	11	once	.	ASSFTGSGELF
TRBV29-1	TRBJ1-2	9	.	.	SVPRWDGYT
TRBV2	TRBJ1-5	11	.	TRBD1	ASSMTGDQPQH
TRBV7-8	TRBJ2-2	17	.	TRBD1	ASSLSGTGGAQWTGELF
TRBV19	TRBJ2-1	13	.	TRBD2	ASSALAASYNEQF
TRBV7-9	TRBJ1-4	12	.	.	ASSLDAGPEKLF
TRBV6-5	TRBJ1-1	11	.	.	ASSPPGLLGAF
TRBV19	TRBJ2-1	16	once	TRBD2	ASSYHRGSGLAPNEQF